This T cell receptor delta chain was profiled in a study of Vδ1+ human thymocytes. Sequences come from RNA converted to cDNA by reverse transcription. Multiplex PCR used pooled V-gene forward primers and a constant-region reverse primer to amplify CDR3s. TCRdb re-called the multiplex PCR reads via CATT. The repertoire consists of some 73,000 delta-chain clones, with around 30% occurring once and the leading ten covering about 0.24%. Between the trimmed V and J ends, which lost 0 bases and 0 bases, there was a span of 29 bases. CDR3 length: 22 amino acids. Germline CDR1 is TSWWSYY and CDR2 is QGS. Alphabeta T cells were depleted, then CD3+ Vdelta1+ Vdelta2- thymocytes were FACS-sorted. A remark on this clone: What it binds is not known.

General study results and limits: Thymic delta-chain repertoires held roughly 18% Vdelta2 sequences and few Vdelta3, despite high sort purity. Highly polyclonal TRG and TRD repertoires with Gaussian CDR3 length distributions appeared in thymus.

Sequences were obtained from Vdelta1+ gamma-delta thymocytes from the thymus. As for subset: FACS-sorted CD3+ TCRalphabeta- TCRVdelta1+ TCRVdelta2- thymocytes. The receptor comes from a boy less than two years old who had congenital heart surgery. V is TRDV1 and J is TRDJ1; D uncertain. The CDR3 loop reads CALGELVVGLPRPSLYTDKLIF. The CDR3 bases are TGTGCTCTTGGGGAACTTGTGGTGGGCCTCCCGAGACCATCCCTTTACACCGATAAACTCATCTTT.